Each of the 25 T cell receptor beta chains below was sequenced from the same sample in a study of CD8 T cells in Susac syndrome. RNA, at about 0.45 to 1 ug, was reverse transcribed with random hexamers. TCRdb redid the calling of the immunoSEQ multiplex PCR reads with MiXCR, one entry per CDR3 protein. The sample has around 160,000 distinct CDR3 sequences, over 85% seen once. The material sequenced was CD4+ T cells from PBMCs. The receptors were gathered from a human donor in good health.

CDR3 region: CAYTSLRGGGSNEQFF. CDR3 bases: TGTGCCTATACGAGTTTGCGGGGGGGAGGCAGCAATGAGCAGTTCTTC. The rearrangement uses TRBV30 and TRBJ2-1; 9 nucleotides align to TRBD2. Looked up from germline, CDR1 is GTSNPN and CDR2 is SVGIG (reference sequence). The CDR3 length is 16 residues. The ends lost 7 bases at V and 6 bases at J; junction bases unmatched: 16.

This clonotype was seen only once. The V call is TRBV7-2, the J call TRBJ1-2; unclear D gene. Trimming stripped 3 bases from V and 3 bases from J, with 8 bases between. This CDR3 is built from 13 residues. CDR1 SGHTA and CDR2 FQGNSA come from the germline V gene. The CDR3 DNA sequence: TGTGCCAGCAGCTTCGTTTCCGACTATGGCTACACCTTC. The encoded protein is CASSFVSDYGYTF.

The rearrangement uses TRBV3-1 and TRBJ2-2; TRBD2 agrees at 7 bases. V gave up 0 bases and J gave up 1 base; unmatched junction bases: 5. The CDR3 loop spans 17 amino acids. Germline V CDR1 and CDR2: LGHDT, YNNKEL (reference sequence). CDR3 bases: TGTGCCAGCAGCCAAGATCCCCAGCGGGGGAACACCGGGGAGCTGTTTTTT. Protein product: CASSQDPQRGNTGELFF.

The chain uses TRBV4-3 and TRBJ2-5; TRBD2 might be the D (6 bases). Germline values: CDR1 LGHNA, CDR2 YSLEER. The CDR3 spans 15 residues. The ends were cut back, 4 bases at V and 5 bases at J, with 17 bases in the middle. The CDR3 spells CASSRTGTGEETQYF. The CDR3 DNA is TGCGCCAGCAGCCGAACCGGGACTGGTGAGGAGACCCAGTACTTC.

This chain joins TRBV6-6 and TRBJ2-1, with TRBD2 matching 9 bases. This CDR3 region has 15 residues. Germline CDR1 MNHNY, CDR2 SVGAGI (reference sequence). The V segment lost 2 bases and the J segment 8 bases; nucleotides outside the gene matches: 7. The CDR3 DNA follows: TGTGCCAGCAGTTACAGTCTAGCGGGGTCGGATGAGCAGTTCTTC. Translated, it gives CASSYSLAGSDEQFF.

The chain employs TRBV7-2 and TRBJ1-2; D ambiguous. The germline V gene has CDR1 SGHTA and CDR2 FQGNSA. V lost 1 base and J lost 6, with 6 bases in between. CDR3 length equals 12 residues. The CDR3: CASSLGVDGYTF. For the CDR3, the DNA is TGTGCCAGCAGCTTAGGAGTTGATGGCTACACCTTC.

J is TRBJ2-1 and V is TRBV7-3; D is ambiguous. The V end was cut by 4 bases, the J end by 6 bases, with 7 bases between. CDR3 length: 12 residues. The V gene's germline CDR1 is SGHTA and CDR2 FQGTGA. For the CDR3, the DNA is TGTGCCAGCAGCTCGGAGTCCAATGAGCAGTTCTTC. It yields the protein CASSSESNEQFF.

The chain's CDR3 is CSARVEGAGFGHSENEKLFF. The CDR3 nucleotides read TGCAGTGCTAGAGTAGAAGGGGCAGGGTTCGGACATTCGGAAAATGAAAAACTGTTTTTT. This rearrangement joins TRBV20-1 to TRBJ1-4, with D possibly TRBD1 on 5 matching bases. This CDR3 has 20 residues. The germline V gene has CDR1 DFQATT and CDR2 SNEGSKA (reference sequence). Trimming stripped 1 base from V and 5 bases from J, with 29 bases between.

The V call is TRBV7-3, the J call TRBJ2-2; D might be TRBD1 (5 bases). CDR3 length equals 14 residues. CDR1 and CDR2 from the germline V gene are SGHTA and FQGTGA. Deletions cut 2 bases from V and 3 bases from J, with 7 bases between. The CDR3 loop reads CASSLSRDTGELFF. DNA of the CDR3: TGTGCCAGCAGCTTATCCAGGGACACCGGGGAGCTGTTTTTT.

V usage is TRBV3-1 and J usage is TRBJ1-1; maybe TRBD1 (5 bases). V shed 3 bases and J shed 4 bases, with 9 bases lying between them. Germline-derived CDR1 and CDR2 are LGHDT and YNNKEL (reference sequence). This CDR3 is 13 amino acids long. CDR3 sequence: CASSHERGTEAFF. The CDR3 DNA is TGTGCCAGCAGCCACGAGAGGGGCACTGAAGCTTTCTTT.

CDR3 sequence reads: CASSQDLGRGGQETQYF. CDR3 coding DNA: TGCGCCAGCAGTCAAGATTTGGGACGGGGGGGTCAAGAGACCCAGTACTTC. V gene TRBV23-1 combines with J gene TRBJ2-5; 8 bases agree with TRBD2. TRBV23-1 is flagged as an ORF with uncertain function. The CDR3 length is 17 residues. The V and J ends lost 2 bases and 2 bases, in that order; junction bases with no gene match: 10.

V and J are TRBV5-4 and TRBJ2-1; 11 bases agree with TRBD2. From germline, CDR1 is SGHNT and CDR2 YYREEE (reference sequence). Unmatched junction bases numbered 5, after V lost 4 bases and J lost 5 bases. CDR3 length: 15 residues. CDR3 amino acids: CASSVGLAANNEQFF. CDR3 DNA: TGTGCCAGCAGCGTGGGACTAGCGGCGAACAATGAGCAGTTCTTC.

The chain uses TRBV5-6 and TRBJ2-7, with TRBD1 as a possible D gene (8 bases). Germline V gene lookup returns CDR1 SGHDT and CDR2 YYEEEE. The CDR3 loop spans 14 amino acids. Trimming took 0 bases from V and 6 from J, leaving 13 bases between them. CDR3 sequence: CASSLEQGGSEQYF. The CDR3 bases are TGTGCCAGCAGCTTGGAACAGGGGGGGAGCGAGCAGTACTTC.

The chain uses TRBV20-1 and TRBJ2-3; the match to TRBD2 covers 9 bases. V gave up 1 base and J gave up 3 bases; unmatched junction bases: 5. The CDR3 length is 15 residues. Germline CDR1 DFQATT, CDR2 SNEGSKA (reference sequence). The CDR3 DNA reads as TGCAGTGCTAGAGCCGGGACTAGCAGGACAGATACGCAGTATTTT. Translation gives CSARAGTSRTDTQYF.

The CDR3 region is CASSLLPPGAPNEQFF. The DNA for the CDR3 is TGTGCCAGCAGCCTCCTCCCCCCGGGGGCGCCCAATGAGCAGTTCTTC. V and J are TRBV7-8 and TRBJ2-1; D tentatively fits TRBD1 or TRBD2 (6 bases each). Trimming took 5 bases from V and 6 from J, leaving 20 bases between them. This CDR3 region has 16 residues. Germline CDR1 and CDR2: SGHVS and FQNEAQ.

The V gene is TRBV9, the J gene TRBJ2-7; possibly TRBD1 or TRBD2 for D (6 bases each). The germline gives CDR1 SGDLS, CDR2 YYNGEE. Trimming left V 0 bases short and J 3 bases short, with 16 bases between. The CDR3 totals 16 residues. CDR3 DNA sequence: TGTGCCAGCAGCGTAGAGGGGGACTCTCAGATCTACGAGCAGTACTTC. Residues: CASSVEGDSQIYEQYF.

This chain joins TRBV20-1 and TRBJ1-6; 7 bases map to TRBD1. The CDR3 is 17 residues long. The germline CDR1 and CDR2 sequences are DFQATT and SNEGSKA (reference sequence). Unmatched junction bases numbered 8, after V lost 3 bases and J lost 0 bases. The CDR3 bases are TGCAGTGCTAGGGAGCGGGACAGCAGCTCCTATAATTCACCCCTCCACTTT. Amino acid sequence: CSARERDSSSYNSPLHF.

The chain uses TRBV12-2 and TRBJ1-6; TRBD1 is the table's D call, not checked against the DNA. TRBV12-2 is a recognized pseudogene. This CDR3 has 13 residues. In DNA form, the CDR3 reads TGTGCAAGGAGGGGGGGGAAGAACTCACCCCTCCACTTT. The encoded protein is CARRGGKNSPLHF.

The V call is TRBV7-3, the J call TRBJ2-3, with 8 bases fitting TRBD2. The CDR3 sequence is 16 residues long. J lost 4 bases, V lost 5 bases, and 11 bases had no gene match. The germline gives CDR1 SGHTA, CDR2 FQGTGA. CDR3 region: CASSKKPGGAPDTQYF. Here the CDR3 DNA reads TGTGCCAGCAGCAAAAAACCGGGGGGGGCCCCAGATACGCAGTATTTT.

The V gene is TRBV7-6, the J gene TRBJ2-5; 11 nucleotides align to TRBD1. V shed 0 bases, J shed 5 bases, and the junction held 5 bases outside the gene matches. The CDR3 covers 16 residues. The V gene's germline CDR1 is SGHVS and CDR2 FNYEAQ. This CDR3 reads CASSLAGTGGFETQYF. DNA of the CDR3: TGTGCCAGCAGCTTAGCGGGGACAGGGGGGTTCGAGACCCAGTACTTC.

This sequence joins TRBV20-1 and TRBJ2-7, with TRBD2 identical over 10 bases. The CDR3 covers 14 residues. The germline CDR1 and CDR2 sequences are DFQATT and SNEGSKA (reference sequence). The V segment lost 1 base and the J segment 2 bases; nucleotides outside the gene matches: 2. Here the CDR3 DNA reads TGCAGTGCTAGAGTCAGCGGGGGGGCCTACGAGCAGTACTTC. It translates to CSARVSGGAYEQYF.

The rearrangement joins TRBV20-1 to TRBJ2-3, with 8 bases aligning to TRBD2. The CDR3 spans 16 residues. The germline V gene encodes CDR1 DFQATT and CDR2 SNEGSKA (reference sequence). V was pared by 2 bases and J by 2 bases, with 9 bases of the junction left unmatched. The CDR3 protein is CSARRPGGATTDTQYF. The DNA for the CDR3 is TGCAGTGCTAGACGCCCCGGGGGGGCCACCACAGATACGCAGTATTTT.

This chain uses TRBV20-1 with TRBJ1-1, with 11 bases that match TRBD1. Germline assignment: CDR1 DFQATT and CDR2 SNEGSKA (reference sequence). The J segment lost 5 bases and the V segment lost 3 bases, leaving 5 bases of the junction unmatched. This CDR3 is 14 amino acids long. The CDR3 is CSARDGTGGTEAFF. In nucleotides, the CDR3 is TGCAGTGCTAGGGATGGGACAGGGGGGACTGAAGCTTTCTTT.

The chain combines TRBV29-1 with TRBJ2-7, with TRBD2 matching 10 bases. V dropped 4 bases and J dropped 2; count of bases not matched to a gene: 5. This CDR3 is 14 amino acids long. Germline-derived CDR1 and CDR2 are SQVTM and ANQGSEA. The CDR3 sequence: CSVGIAGGAYEQYF. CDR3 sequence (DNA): TGCAGCGTTGGTATAGCGGGGGGAGCCTACGAGCAGTACTTC.

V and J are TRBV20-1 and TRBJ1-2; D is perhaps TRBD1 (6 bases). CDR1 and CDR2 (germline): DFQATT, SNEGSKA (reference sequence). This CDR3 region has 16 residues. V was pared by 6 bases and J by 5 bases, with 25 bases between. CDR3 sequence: CSAPPVRDTSVYGYTF. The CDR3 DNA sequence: TGCAGTGCCCCTCCGGTAAGGGACACCTCCGTTTATGGCTACACCTTC.